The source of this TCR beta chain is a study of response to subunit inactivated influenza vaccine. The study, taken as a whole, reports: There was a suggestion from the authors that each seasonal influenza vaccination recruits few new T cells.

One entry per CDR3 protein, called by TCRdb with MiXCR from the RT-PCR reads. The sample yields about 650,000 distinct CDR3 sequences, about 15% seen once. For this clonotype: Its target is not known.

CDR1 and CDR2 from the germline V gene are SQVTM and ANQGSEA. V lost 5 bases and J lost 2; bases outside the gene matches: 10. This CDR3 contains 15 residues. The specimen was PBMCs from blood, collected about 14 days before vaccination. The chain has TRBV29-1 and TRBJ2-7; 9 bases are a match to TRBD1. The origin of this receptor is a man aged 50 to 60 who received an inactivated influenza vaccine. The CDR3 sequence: CSVWAGQGIAYEQYF. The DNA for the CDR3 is TGCAGCGTTTGGGCGGGACAGGGAATAGCCTACGAGCAGTACTTC.